The subject of this entry is one TCR beta chain. The antigen is unknown. These data are taken from a study of OX40 agonist ivuxolimab in advanced cancers. Study background: The study gave patients intravenous ivuxolimab at 0.01 to 10 mg/kg every 2 weeks. The study reported partial responses in three patients: one hepatocellular carcinoma, two cutaneous melanoma.

Study-level results: The average count of expanded clones was higher among CD8+ T cells than among CD4+. Blood T cells, both CD4+ and CD8+, expanded clonally by week 6 at 0.1 to 3.0 mg/kg.

CDR1 is MDHEN, CDR2 SYDVKM, per germline. Germline trimming cut 4 bases from V and 0 bases from J; bases unmatched to any gene: 6. The CDR3 runs to 18 residues. The repertoire was sequenced with immunoSEQ multiplex PCR; TCRdb's copy has only in-frame clones and lacks some. The data hold over 75,000 clones, with around 90% observed a single time. The input for sequencing was CD4+ or CD8+ T cells sorted from blood, taken in a trial of the OX40 agonist ivuxolimab. The rearrangement joins TRBV28 to TRBJ2-1, with TRBD2 identical over 13 bases. This clonotype was obtained from an adult with an advanced solid tumor such as melanoma, head and neck, liver or kidney cancer. The CDR3 reads CASSSPRTSGSSYNEQFF. The CDR3 DNA is TGTGCCAGCAGTTCGCCTAGGACTAGCGGGAGCTCCTACAATGAGCAGTTCTTC. Full variable domain (remainder filled in from reference TRBV28 and TRBJ2-1): DVKVTQSSRYLVKRTGEKVFLECVQDMDHENMFWYRQDPGLGLRLIYFSYDVKMKEKGDIPEGYSVSREKKERFSLILESASTNQTSMYLCASSSPRTSGSSYNEQFFGPGTRLTVL.